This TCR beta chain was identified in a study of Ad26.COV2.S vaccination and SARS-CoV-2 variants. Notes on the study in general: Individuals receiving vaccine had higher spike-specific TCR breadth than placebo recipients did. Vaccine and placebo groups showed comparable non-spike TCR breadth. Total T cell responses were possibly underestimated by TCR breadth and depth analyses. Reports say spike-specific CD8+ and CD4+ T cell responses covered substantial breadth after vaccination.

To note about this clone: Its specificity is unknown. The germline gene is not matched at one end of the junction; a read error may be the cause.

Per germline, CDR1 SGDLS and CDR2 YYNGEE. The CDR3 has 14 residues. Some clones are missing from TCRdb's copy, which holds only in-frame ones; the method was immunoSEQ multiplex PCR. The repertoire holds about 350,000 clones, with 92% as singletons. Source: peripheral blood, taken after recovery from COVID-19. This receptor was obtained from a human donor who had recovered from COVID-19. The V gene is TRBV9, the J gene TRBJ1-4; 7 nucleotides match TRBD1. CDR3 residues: CAGSTRQGPEKLFF. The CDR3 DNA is TGTGCCGGCAGCACCCGACAGGGACCCGAAAAACTGTTTTTT.